Shown below are 21 T cell receptor beta chains from a single sample sequenced in a study of blood T cell repertoires in COVID-19. Assay used: immunoSEQ multiplex PCR; TCRdb lists only in-frame clones, some missing. The data contain roughly 160,000 clones, about four fifths of them seen just once; the ten biggest clones take up less than 20%. Sequenced sample: peripheral blood. The origin of the receptors is a woman in her sixties or seventies who had recovered from COVID-19.

The sample holds a few counts of this clone. Additional DNA sequences in this sample encode the identical CDR3. The chain uses TRBV5-1 and TRBJ2-1, with TRBD2 identical over 9 bases. With 0 bases clipped from V and 4 bases from J, the junction kept 2 bases outside the gene matches. This CDR3 region has 15 residues. Germline-derived CDR1 and CDR2 are SGHRS and YFSETQ. CDR3 nucleotides: TGCGCCAGCAGCTTGGTGGCGGGAGGGTACAATGAGCAGTTCTTC. Amino acid sequence: CASSLVAGGYNEQFF.

The chain uses TRBV11-3 and TRBJ2-1; D is undetermined. Germline CDR1 SGHNT, CDR2 YENEEA. The CDR3 covers 15 residues. The V end lost 0 bases, the J end lost 8 bases, and 14 bases lay between the germline ends. The CDR3 protein is CASSLDQAQVDEQFF. In DNA form, the CDR3 reads TGTGCCAGCAGCTTAGATCAGGCCCAGGTAGATGAGCAGTTCTTC.

The J gene is TRBJ2-2, the V gene TRBV2; TRBD2 agrees at 10 bases. Germline assignment: CDR1 SNHLY and CDR2 FYNNEI. The ends lost 10 bases at V and 5 bases at J; junction bases unmatched: 13. The CDR3 loop spans 16 amino acids. The CDR3 loop reads CATLPPSGRSTGELFF. The CDR3 DNA follows: TGTGCCACCCTACCCCCTAGCGGGAGAAGTACCGGGGAGCTGTTTTTT.

The chain carries TRBV12-3 or TRBV12-4 and TRBJ1-2, with D maybe TRBD1 (6 bases). Between the trimmed V and J ends, which lost 4 bases and 8 bases, there was a span of 11 bases. This CDR3 is 12 amino acids long. CDR3 in DNA: TGTGCCAGCAGTTACAGGGTGTCCGGCTACACCTTC. As protein: CASSYRVSGYTF.

CDR3 region: CASNRDRAQPQHF. CDR3 coding DNA: TGTGCCAGCAACCGGGACAGGGCCCAGCCCCAGCATTTT. This chain connects TRBV6-5 to TRBJ1-5; 9 positions agree with TRBD1. Germline trimming cut 7 bases from V and 7 bases from J; bases unmatched to any gene: 5. The CDR3 totals 13 residues. Germline V CDR1 and CDR2: MNHEY, SVGAGI.

The rearrangement joins TRBV6-5 to TRBJ1-2; 7 nucleotides align to TRBD1. V lost 3 bases and J lost 0; bases outside the gene matches: 1. The CDR3 has 14 residues. From germline, CDR1 is MNHEY and CDR2 SVGAGI. CDR3 region: CASSYQGANYGYTF. DNA of the CDR3: TGTGCCAGCAGTTATCAGGGGGCTAACTATGGCTACACCTTC.

V usage is TRBV3-1 (or the pseudogene TRBV3-2) and J usage is TRBJ2-7; 13 bases fit TRBD2. The germline V gene encodes CDR1 LGHDT and CDR2 YNNKEL (reference sequence). Trimming cost V 4 bases and J 3 bases; bases outside gene matches: 3. The CDR3 runs 15 residues. In nucleotides, the CDR3 is TGTGCCAGCAGCCGAGGACTAGCGGGGGTCTACGAGCAGTACTTC. It specifies CASSRGLAGVYEQYF.

V usage is TRBV7-2 and J usage is TRBJ1-3, with D unresolved. Trimming pared 2 bases from V and 2 bases from J, leaving 16 bases between. Germline V gene lookup returns CDR1 SGHTA and CDR2 FQGNSA. CDR3 length: 17 residues. The chain's CDR3 is CASSLSAPVSPGNTIYF. CDR3 sequence (DNA): TGTGCCAGCAGCTTAAGCGCCCCGGTGTCGCCTGGAAACACCATATATTTT.

The chain recombines TRBV11-2 with TRBJ1-4, with D possibly TRBD1 on 5 matching bases. The germline V gene has CDR1 SGHAT and CDR2 FQNNGV. This CDR3 has 14 amino acids. The germline V and J ends were trimmed by 5 bases and 7 bases, with 14 bases remaining between them. The CDR3 sequence is CASSRDLGGEKLFF. The CDR3 DNA reads TGTGCCAGCAGCCGTGATCTCGGGGGTGAAAAACTGTTTTTT. Drawing the rest from reference TRBV11-2 and TRBJ1-4, the complete variable domain is EAGVAQSPRYKIIEKRQSVAFWCNPISGHATLYWYQQILGQGPKLLIQFQNNGVVDDSQLPKDRFSAERLKGVDSTLKIQPAKLEDSAVYLCASSRDLGGEKLFFGSGTQLSVL.

This sequence joins TRBV6-5 and TRBJ1-1; weak D call: TRBD1 (5 bases). The CDR3 length is 11 residues. Germline V gene sequence: CDR1 MNHEY, CDR2 SVGAGI. V lost 10 bases, J lost 3 bases, and 9 bases lay in between. The CDR3 spells CATRGYTEAFF. CDR3 DNA sequence: TGTGCCACCCGGGGGTACACTGAAGCTTTCTTT.

The V and J genes are TRBV24-1 and TRBJ1-2; 8 nucleotides align to TRBD1. The CDR3 spans 14 residues. Trimming cost V 4 bases and J 8 bases; bases outside gene matches: 8. Germline assignment: CDR1 KGHDR and CDR2 SFDVKD. DNA of the CDR3: TGTGCCACCAGTGACCCGGGACAGGAAAGAGGCTACACCTTC. It encodes CATSDPGQERGYTF.

This rearrangement joins TRBV19 to TRBJ2-7, with 9 bases aligning to TRBD1. Germline V lookup: CDR1 LNHDA, CDR2 SQIVND (reference sequence). Trimming took 0 bases from V and 5 from J; bases not matched to a gene: 8. The CDR3 has 16 residues. The CDR3 DNA reads as TGTGCCAGTAGTATAGATGGGACAGGGAACTTCAACGAGCAGTACTTC. Amino acid sequence: CASSIDGTGNFNEQYF. The entire variable domain, with the rest obtained from reference TRBV19 and TRBJ2-7, is as follows: DGGITQSPKYLFRKEGQNVTLSCEQNLNHDAMYWYRQDPGQGLRLIYYSQIVNDFQKGDIAEGYSVSREKKESFPLTVTSAQKNPTAFYLCASSIDGTGNFNEQYFGPGTRLTVT.

This clone came up a few times. The chain joins TRBV19 to TRBJ2-2, with D perhaps TRBD1 (6 bases). Deletions cut 8 bases from V and 4 bases from J, with 17 bases between. Looked up from germline, CDR1 is LNHDA and CDR2 is SQIVND (reference sequence). The CDR3 spans 15 residues. CDR3 in amino acids: CASFRGGPGTGELFF. CDR3 coding DNA: TGTGCCAGTTTCAGGGGCGGCCCGGGCACCGGGGAGCTGTTTTTT.

The chain carries TRBV7-3 and TRBJ1-1; D gene unclear. Germline lookup yields CDR1 SGHTA and CDR2 FQGTGA. The ends were cut back, 1 base at V and 1 base at J, with 4 bases in the middle. The length of the CDR3 is 13 residues. The CDR3 sequence: CASSLSGNTEAFF. CDR3 nucleotide sequence: TGTGCCAGCAGCTTAAGCGGGAACACTGAAGCTTTCTTT.

CDR3 region: CSAGTSAYNEQFF. CDR3 coding DNA: TGCAGCGCCGGGACTAGCGCCTACAATGAGCAGTTCTTC. The chain employs TRBV29-1 and TRBJ2-1; 10 nucleotides match TRBD2. Trimming cost V 7 bases and J 2 bases; bases outside gene matches: 2. This CDR3 is 13 amino acids long. Germline-derived CDR1 and CDR2 are SQVTM and ANQGSEA.

CDR3 sequence: CASREYNEQFF. Written as DNA, the CDR3 is TGTGCCAGCAGGGAGTACAATGAGCAGTTCTTC. The V and J genes are TRBV28 and TRBJ2-1; D unresolved. V lost 6 bases to trimming and J lost 4 bases, with 4 bases between them. Germline CDR1 MDHEN, CDR2 SYDVKM. This CDR3 comprises 11 residues.

The chain combines TRBV9 with TRBJ2-7; D may be TRBD2 (5 bases). Germline V gene lookup returns CDR1 SGDLS and CDR2 YYNGEE. This CDR3 region has 14 residues. Trimming cost V 3 bases and J 0 bases, with 10 bases left between them. The DNA of the CDR3 is TGTGCCAGCAGCGGGGAGCCCGGCTCCTACGAGCAGTACTTC. Protein: CASSGEPGSYEQYF.

The rearrangement joins TRBV23-1 to TRBJ2-1; the match to TRBD1 covers 11 bases. TRBV23-1 is designated an ORF whose function remains uncertain. V lost 2 bases and J lost 0; bases outside the gene matches: 12. This CDR3 contains 20 residues. The CDR3 coding sequence is TGCGCCAGCAGTCAAACCCGGACAGGGGGCTCCCAAAGCTCCTACAATGAGCAGTTCTTC. This codes for CASSQTRTGGSQSSYNEQFF.

This sequence joins TRBV7-2 and TRBJ2-5, with 11 bases lining up with TRBD2. V shed 4 bases, J shed 4 bases, and the junction held 11 bases outside the gene matches. The length of the CDR3 is 17 residues. Per germline, CDR1 SGHTA and CDR2 FQGNSA. CDR3 protein: CASSSRGSGGGGETQYF. The CDR3 DNA is TGTGCCAGCAGCTCCCGGGGTAGCGGGGGGGGTGGAGAGACCCAGTACTTC.

The chain couples TRBV5-4 to TRBJ2-7; 8 bases match TRBD2. There are 14 residues in the CDR3. The germline V gene has CDR1 SGHNT and CDR2 YYREEE (reference sequence). The V segment lost 1 base and the J segment 7 bases; nucleotides outside the gene matches: 7. CDR3 loop: CASSLFGGRREQYF. DNA of the CDR3: TGTGCCAGCAGCTTGTTTGGCGGGAGGCGGGAGCAGTACTTC.

This sequence joins TRBV5-4 and TRBJ2-1; 8 bases agree with TRBD1. V was pared by 1 base and J by 10 bases, with 10 bases of the junction left unmatched. Germline values: CDR1 SGHNT, CDR2 YYREEE (reference sequence). This CDR3 region has 15 residues. The chain's CDR3 is CASSLRAGGVEEQFF. CDR3 DNA: TGTGCCAGCAGCTTGCGGGCAGGGGGCGTAGAAGAGCAGTTCTTC.